This T cell receptor beta chain was identified during a study of long-term antiretroviral therapy in people with HIV (dated by TCRdb to between 2021 and 2024). For the wider study: The earliest samples were collected roughly a decade before the 2015 WHO recommendation for immediate ART, at a time when ART was usually postponed until CD4 counts fell. Whether ART initiation and durable HIV suppression were associated with changes in peripheral blood TRB repertoire composition and diversity was tested in a retrospective serial study. No cross-contamination during QIAcube processing was shown when test extractions of a monoclonal T-cell line were performed alongside 25 to 35 polyclonal samples. A total of 192 cryopreserved PBMC samples were contributed to the cohort by 30 adults with confirmed HIV infection, with samples collected serially over a mean of approximately six years (range 1-12). Among the 30 to 35 participants with HIV, more than ten were female.

What the study reported, not specific to this receptor: The samples were dated from about 2004 to 2017, and the ART regimens that were used may be less effective than current ART regimens. Unsorted PBMC were profiled instead of sorted CD4+ and CD8+ T cells because pre-ART samples had limited cell numbers. Starting ART was linked to a significant rise in TRB diversity, yet even with long-term ART the diversity remained significantly lower than in transplant donor controls. Inferences about post-ART repertoire changes are limited because no data were available on ART adherence, viral resistance or therapy changes. Narrower CDR3 length ranges were observed in HIV repertoires than in controls, and an antigen-experienced repertoire with only a slight naive shift after ART was suggested by the network structure. Because PBMC availability was limited, only the TCR beta chain was sequenced, with no alpha chain pairing. Expanded TRB clones identified before ART initiation dominated the repertoire across all time points, though the dominance fluctuated and decreased in many PLHIV after ART.

The CDR3 goes from the cysteine to the phenylalanine over 14 residues. CDR3 DNA only is kept here, 42 bases in frame from base 1. V gives up 2 bases and J gives up 8 bases, and the segment between their germline ends measures 13 bases. CDR1 and CDR2 were assigned from the germline V gene (reference sequence) as LNHDA and SQIVND. The immunoSEQ hsTCRB v3.0 assay was used at survey level resolution for TRB variable region sequencing. The targeted TRB sequencing depth was roughly 35,000-50,000 T-cell genomes per sample. TRB libraries were pooled and sequenced on an Illumina MiSeq using a v3 150-cycle kit. The study's own analysis went as follows. Repertoire analysis ran in R within a reproducible Nextflow workflow covering QC, data transformation and analysis. Custom analyses were implemented in LymphoSeq2, an R package for AIRR-Seq data exploration. Four samples that yielded fewer than 5000 total TRB sequences were excluded, so that approximately 200 HIV repertoires were analyzed. Among the approximately 190 retained HIV repertoires, some 60 were collected before ART initiation and over 120 were collected after ART initiation. Repertoires were downsampled to 5000 TRB nucleotide sequences, with summary statistics averaged over 100 downsampling iterations. The analysis kept only TRB sequences whose CDR3 regions were at least seven amino acids long. Two measures captured diversity: a Shannon entropy-derived clonality score and the Gini coefficient. In the repertoire networks, any two of the top 5000 CDR3 amino acid sequences were connected whenever the two sequences differed by an edit distance of one. For TRB CDR3 amino acid sequences, antigen specificity groups and MHC restriction were predicted with GLIPH2. To flag known CMV, EBV, HIV or tissue antigen associations, CDR3 amino acid sequences were matched against VDJdb and McPAS-TCR. Pre-ART, post-ART and control groups were compared with Wilcoxon signed-rank tests and Holm-Bonferroni correction. In its TCRdb copy, this immuneACCESS table keeps in-frame sequences only and misses some clones. Where compared with another copy, unresolved V genes explain less than half of these, and the others have no known cause. D and trimming come from the DNA, and the V and J calls and clone size come from that table. The sample table shows about 22,000 clones, and around 80% are seen once. The top ten constitute roughly 10% of the sample.

Points on this clone: No antigen is known for it. Base qualities are not provided; no much larger clone lies one nucleotide away.

Participants were included only if at least one PBMC sample before ART initiation and at least two post-ART samples were available. Every participant with HIV received treatment in the United States of America. Before DNA extraction, cryopreserved samples of about 0.95-10 million PBMC were thawed and then washed. At the time of the earliest PBMC sample for each participant with HIV, ages ranged from roughly 20 to 60 years. PBMC samples were contributed by each participant from 1-4 timepoints before ART initiation and 2-8 timepoints after ART initiation, with a median of 7 samples. For every participant, serial HIV viral load, CD4+ T-cell count, ART history and demographic data were obtained. Using a Qiagen kit on a QIAcube, genomic DNA was extracted from unsorted PBMC, with samples processed in batches of 12.

The clonotype comes from a middle-aged woman with HIV. The specimen comprised unsorted PBMCs, sampled 4.1 years after starting antiretroviral therapy. The chain joins TRBV19 to TRBJ2-1, with a weak D call of TRBD1 (5 bases match). The DNA sequence reads TGTGCCAGTAGTATAACAGGAATATTCGATGAGCAGTTCTTC. This gives the protein CASSITGIFDEQFF.